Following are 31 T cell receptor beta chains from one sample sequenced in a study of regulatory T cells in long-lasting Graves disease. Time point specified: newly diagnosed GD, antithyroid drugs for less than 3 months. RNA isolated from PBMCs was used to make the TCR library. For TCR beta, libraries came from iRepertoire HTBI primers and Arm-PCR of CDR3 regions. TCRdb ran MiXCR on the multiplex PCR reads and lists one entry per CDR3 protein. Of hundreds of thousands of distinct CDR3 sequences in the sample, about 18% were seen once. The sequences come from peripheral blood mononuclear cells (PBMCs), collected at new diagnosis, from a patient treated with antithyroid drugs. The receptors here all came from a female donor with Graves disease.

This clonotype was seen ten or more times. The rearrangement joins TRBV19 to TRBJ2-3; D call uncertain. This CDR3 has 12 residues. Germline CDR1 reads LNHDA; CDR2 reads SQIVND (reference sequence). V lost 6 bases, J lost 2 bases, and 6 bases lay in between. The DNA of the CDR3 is TGTGCCAGTAGCGGTTTCACAGATACGCAGTATTTT. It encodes CASSGFTDTQYF.

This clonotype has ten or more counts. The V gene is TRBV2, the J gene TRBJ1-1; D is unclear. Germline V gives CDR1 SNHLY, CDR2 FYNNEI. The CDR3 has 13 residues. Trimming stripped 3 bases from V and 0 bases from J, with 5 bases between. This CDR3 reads CASSDTMNTEAFF. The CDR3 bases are TGTGCCAGCAGTGACACCATGAACACTGAAGCTTTCTTT.

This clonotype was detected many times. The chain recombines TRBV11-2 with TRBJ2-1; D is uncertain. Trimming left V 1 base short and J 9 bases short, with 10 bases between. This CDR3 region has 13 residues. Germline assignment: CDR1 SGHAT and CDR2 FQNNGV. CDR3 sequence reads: CASSLVDVGEQFF. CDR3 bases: TGTGCCAGCAGCTTAGTCGACGTTGGTGAGCAGTTCTTC.

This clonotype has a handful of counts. CDR3 amino acids: CATPGGGLSTDTQYF. The DNA of the CDR3 is TGTGCCACCCCCGGAGGGGGTCTAAGCACAGATACGCAGTATTTT. The chain employs TRBV6-1 and TRBJ2-3; D assignment may be TRBD1 or TRBD2 (6 bases each). This CDR3 is 15 amino acids long. Germline CDR1 is MNHNS and CDR2 is SASEGT. Between the trimmed V and J ends, which lost 10 bases and 0 bases, there was a span of 17 bases.

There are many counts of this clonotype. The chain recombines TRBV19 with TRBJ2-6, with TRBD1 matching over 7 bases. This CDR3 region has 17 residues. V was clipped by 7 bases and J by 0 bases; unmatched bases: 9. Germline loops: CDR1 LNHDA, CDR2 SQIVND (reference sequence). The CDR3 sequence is CASTDRVRLSGANVLTF. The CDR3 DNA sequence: TGTGCCAGTACTGACAGGGTCCGACTCTCTGGGGCCAACGTCCTGACTTTC.

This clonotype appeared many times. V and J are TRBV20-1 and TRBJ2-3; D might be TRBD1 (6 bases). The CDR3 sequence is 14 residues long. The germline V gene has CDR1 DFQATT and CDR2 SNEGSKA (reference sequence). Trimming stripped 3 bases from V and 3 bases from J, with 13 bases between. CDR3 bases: TGCAGTGCTAGTATTGGGGGCGCGACAGATACGCAGTATTTT. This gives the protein CSASIGGATDTQYF.

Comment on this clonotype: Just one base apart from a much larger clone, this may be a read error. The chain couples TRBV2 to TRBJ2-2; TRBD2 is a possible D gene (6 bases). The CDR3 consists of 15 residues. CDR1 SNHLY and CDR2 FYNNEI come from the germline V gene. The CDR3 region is CASSFEGGNTGELSF. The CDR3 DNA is TGTGCCAGCAGTTTTGAGGGAGGAAACACCGGGGAGCTGTCTTTT.

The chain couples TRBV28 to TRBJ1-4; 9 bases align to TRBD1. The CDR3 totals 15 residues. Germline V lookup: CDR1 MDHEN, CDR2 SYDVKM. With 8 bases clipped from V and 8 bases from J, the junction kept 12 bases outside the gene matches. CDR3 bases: TGTGCCAGCTGCCCCCGGACAGGGACAGGGGAAAAACTGTTTTTT. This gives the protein CASCPRTGTGEKLFF.

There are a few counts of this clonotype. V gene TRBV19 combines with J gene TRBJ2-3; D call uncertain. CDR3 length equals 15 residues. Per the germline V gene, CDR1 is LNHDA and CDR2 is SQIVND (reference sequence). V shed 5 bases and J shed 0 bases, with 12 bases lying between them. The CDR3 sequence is CASSGLRSSTDTQYF. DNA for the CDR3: TGTGCCAGTAGTGGGCTGAGGTCTAGCACAGATACGCAGTATTTT.

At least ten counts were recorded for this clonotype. CDR3 sequence: CASSRGRFRGDTQYF. CDR3 DNA sequence: TGTGCCAGCAGCCGGGGGCGGTTCAGGGGGGATACGCAGTATTTT. The chain has TRBV11-2 and TRBJ2-3, with a tentative D call TRBD1 (7 bases). Germline lookup yields CDR1 SGHAT and CDR2 FQNNGV. V lost 5 bases and J 6 bases, leaving 18 bases between the germline ends. The CDR3 totals 15 residues.

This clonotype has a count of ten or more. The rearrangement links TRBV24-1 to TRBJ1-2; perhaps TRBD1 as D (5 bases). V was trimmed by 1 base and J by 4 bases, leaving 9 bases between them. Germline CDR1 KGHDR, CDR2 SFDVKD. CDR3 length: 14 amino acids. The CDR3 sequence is CATSDFDSFYGYTF. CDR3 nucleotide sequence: TGTGCCACCAGTGATTTCGACAGCTTCTATGGCTACACCTTC.

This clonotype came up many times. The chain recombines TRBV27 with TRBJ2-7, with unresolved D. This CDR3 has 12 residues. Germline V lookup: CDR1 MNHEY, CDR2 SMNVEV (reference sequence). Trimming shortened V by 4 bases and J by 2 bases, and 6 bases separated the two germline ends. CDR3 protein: CASSSSPYEQYF. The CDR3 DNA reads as TGTGCCAGCAGTTCCTCCCCCTACGAGCAGTACTTC.

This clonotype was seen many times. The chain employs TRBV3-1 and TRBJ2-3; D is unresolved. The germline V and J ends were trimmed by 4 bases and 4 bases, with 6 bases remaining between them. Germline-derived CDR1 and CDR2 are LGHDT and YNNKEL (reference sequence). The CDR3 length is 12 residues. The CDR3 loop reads CASSPESDTQYF. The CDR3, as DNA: TGTGCCAGCAGCCCCGAATCAGATACGCAGTATTTT.

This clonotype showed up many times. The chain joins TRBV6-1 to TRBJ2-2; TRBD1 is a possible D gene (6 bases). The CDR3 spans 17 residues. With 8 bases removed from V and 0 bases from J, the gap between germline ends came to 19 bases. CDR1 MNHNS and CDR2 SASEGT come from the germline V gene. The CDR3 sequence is CASLQGQWNANTGELFF. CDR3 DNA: TGTGCCAGCCTGCAGGGGCAGTGGAACGCGAACACCGGGGAGCTGTTTTTT.

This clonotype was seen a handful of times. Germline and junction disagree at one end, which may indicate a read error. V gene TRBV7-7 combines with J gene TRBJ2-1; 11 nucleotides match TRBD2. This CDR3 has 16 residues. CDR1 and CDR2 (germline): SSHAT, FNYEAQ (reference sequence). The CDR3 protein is CASSIRLAGPNNEQFF. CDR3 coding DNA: TGTGCTAGCAGCATCAGACTAGCGGGACCTAACAATGAGCAGTTCTTC.

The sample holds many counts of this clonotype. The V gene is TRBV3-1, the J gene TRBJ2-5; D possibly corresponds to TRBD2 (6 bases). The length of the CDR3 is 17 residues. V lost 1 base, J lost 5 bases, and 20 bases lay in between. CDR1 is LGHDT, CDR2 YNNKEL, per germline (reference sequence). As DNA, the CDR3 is TGTGCCAGCAGCCAAGCCTGGGGGACGGGAGAGCGGGAGACCCAGTACTTC. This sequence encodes CASSQAWGTGERETQYF.

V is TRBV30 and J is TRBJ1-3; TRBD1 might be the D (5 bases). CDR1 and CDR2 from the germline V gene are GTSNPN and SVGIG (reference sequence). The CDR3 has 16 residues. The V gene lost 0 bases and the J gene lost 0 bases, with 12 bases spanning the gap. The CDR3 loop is CAWSVRGWISGNTIYF. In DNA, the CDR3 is TGTGCCTGGAGTGTTCGGGGGTGGATCTCTGGAAACACCATATATTTT. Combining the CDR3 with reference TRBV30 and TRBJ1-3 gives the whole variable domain SQTIHQWPATLVQPVGSPLSLECTVEGTSNPNLYWYRQAAGRGLQLLFYSVGIGQISSEVPQNLSASRPQDRQFILSSKKLLLSDSGFYLCAWSVRGWISGNTIYFGEGSWLTVV.

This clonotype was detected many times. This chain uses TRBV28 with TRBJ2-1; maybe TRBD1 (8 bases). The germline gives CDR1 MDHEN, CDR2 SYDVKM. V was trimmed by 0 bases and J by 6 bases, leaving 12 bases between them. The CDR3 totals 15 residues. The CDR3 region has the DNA TGTGCCAGCAGTTTATGGGACAGGGAGGGCAATGAGCAGTTCTTC. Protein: CASSLWDREGNEQFF. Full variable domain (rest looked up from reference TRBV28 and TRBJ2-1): DVKVTQSSRYLVKRTGEKVFLECVQDMDHENMFWYRQDPGLGLRLIYFSYDVKMKEKGDIPEGYSVSREKKERFSLILESASTNQTSMYLCASSLWDREGNEQFFGPGTRLTVL.

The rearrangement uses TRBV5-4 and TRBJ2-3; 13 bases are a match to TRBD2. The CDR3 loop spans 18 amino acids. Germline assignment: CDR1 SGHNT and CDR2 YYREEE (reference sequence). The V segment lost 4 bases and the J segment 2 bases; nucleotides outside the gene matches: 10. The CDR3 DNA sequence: TGTGCCAGCAGCCAAGACCTAGGACTAGCGGGAGTCACAGATACGCAGTATTTT. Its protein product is CASSQDLGLAGVTDTQYF.

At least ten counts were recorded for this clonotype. The CDR3: CASGRLAGGITTDTQYF. CDR3 DNA sequence: TGCGCCAGCGGTCGGCTAGCGGGAGGCATAACCACAGATACGCAGTATTTT. V and J are TRBV5-1 and TRBJ2-3; 11 bases line up with TRBD2. This CDR3 has 17 amino acids. The germline gives CDR1 SGHRS, CDR2 YFSETQ. V gave up 7 bases and J gave up 2 bases; unmatched junction bases: 12.

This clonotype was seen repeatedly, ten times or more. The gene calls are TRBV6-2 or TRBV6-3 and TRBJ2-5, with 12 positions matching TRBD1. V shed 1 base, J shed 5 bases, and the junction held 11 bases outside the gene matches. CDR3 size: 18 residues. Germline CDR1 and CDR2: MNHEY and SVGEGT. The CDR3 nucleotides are TGTGCCAGCAGTTACTGGGACCAGGGACAGGGGGCGCGGGAGACCCAGTACTTC. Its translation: CASSYWDQGQGARETQYF.

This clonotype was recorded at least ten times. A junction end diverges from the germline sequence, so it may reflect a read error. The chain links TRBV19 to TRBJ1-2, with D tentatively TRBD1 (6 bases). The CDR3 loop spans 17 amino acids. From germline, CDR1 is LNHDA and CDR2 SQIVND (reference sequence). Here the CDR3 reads CASNIQGKHPKGDGYTF. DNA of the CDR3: TGTGCCAGTAATATACAGGGTAAGCATCCGAAAGGGGATGGCTACACCTTC.

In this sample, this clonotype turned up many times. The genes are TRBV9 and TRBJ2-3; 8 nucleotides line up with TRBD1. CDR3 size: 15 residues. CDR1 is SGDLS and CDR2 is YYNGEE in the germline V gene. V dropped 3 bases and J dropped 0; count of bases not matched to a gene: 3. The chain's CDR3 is CASSGHRGSTDTQYF. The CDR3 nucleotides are TGTGCCAGCAGCGGTCACAGGGGGAGCACAGATACGCAGTATTTT.

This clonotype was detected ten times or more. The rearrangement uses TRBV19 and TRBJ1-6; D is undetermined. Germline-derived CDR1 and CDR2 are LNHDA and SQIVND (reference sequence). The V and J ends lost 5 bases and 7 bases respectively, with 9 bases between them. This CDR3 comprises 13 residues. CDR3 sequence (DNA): TGTGCCAGTAGTGAGCAGGTCAATTCACCCCTCCACTTT. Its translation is CASSEQVNSPLHF.

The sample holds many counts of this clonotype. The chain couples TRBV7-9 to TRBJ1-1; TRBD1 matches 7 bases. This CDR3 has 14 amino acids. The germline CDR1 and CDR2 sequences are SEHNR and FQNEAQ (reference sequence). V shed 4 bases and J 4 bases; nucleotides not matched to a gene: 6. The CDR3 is CASSSTGVPTEAFF. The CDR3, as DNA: TGTGCCAGCAGCTCTACAGGGGTGCCCACTGAAGCTTTCTTT.

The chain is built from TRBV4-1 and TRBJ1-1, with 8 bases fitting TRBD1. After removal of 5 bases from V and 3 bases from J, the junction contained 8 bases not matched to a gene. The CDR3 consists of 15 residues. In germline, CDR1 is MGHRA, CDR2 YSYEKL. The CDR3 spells CASSTRAGGDTEAFF. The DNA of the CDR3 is TGCGCCAGCAGCACTCGGGCAGGGGGCGACACTGAAGCTTTCTTT.

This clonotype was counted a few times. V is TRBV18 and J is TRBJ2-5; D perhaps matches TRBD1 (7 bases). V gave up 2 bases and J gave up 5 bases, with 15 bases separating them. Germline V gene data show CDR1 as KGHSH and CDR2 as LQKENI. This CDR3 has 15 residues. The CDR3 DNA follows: TGTGCCAGCTCACCAACCAGGGGGGCTTTGGAGACCCAGTACTTC. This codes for CASSPTRGALETQYF.

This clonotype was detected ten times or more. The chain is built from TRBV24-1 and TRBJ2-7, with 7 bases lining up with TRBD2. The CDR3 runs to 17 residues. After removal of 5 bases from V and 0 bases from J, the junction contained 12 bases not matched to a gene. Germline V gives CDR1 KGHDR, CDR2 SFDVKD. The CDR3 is CATSARGSGRSSYEQYF. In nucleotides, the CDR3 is TGTGCCACCAGTGCTAGGGGCTCCGGGAGGAGCTCCTACGAGCAGTACTTC.

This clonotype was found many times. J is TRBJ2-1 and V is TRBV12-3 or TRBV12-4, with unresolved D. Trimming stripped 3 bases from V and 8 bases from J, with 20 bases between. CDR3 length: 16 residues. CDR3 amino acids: CASSLFELVATYEQFF. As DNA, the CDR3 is TGTGCCAGCAGTTTGTTTGAATTAGTAGCTACATATGAGCAGTTCTTC.

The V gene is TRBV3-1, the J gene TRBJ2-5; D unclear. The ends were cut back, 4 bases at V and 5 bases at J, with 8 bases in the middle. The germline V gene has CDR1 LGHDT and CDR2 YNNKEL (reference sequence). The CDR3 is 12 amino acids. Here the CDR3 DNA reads TGTGCCAGCAGCCTCGCCTGGGAGACCCAGTACTTC. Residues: CASSLAWETQYF.

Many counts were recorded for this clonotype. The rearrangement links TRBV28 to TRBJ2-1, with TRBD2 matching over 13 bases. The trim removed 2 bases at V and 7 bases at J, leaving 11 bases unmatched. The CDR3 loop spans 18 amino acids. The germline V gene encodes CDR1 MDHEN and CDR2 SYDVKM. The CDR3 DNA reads TGTGCCAGCAGTTTAAGTGGACTAGCGGGAGAGTTCGGGAATGAGCAGTTCTTC. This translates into CASSLSGLAGEFGNEQFF.